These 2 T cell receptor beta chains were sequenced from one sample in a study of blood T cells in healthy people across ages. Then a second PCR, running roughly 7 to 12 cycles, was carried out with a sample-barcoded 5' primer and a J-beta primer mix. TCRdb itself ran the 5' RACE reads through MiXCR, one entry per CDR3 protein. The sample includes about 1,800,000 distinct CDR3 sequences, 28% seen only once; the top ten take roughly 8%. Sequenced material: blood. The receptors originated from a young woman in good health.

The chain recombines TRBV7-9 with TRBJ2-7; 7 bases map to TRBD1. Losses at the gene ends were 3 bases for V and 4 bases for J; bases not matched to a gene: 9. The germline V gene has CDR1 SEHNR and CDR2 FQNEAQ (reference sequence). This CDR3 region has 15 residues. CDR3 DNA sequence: TGTGCCAGCAGCTTCAGCGCAGGGGGTCGGTACGAGCAGTACTTC. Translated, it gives CASSFSAGGRYEQYF.

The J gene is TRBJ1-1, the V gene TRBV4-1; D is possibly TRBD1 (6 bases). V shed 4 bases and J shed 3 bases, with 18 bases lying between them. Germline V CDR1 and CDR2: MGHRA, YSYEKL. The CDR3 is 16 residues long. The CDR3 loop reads CASSLGRIRGDTEAFF. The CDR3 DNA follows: TGCGCCAGCAGCCTCGGACGGATTAGGGGGGACACTGAAGCTTTCTTT.